A selection of T cell receptor beta chains follows, all from one sample in a study of blood T cell repertoires in COVID-19. The protocol was immunoSEQ multiplex PCR, while the TCRdb copy is restricted to in-frame clones and leaves out a portion. There are 180,000 or so clones in the sample; about 83% occur only once, and 7% to 10% lies in the top ten. Sequencing input: PBMCs or T cells enriched from blood (not recorded which). These receptors were collected from a woman aged 30 to 39 who had recovered from COVID-19. Both conserved end residues are trimmed from each CDR3.

v_call	j_call	cdr3_aa
TRBV2	TRBJ2-2	ASNDRENTGELF
TRBV28	TRBJ2-1	ASSSGPRTGGKF
TRBV2	TRBJ2-5	ASSRGPKETQY
TRBV24-1	TRBJ2-2	ATSDSGRTGANTGELF
TRBV1	TRBJ2-1	TSSQVLSGRGYNEQF
TRBV30	TRBJ1-2	AWSGGPYGYT
TRBV4-1	TRBJ1-2	ASSHPRTEPTNYGYT
TRBV2	TRBJ2-5	ASSEPPGAEKTQY
TRBV28	TRBJ2-7	ASRTSGREY
TRBV5-3	TRBJ2-2	ARKTGVPGELF
TRBV5-4	TRBJ1-6	ASSLSAQANSPLH
TRBV28	TRBJ1-2	ASSTGVVNYGYT
TRBV10-3	TRBJ2-2	AISEFRGRNGELF
TRBV29-1	TRBJ2-1	SVLRSLSYNEQF
TRBV27	TRBJ1-1	ASSLSVQTEAF
TRBV14	TRBJ2-1	ASSPGLQRDEQF
TRBV7-8	TRBJ2-5	ASSQAGGVETQY
TRBV27	TRBJ1-2	ASSRWRAMANYGYT
TRBV7-6	TRBJ1-3	ASSRSGGLSGNTIY
TRBV24-1	TRBJ1-5	ATSDTDQPQH
TRBV19	TRBJ2-1	ASSILADNNEQF
TRBV5-1	TRBJ1-2	ASSLPGGADGYT
TRBV5-1	TRBJ2-3	ASSLETSGSTDTQY
TRBV11-2	TRBJ2-1	ASSPSGSSYNEQF
TRBV5-5	TRBJ1-3	ASSLRDNFSGNTIY
TRBV3-1/TRBV3-2	TRBJ2-3	ASSQVAGGNTDTQY
TRBV5-1	TRBJ2-5	ASSTGTSGFQETQY
TRBV5-1	TRBJ1-4	ASSLAGDNEKLF
TRBV7-3	TRBJ2-3	ASSLRGGRAPPDTQY
TRBV3-1/TRBV3-2	TRBJ1-5	ASSQGTGTGSNQPQH
TRBV27	TRBJ1-6	ASSTTGLLYNSPLH
TRBV7-2	TRBJ2-7	ASSPGGFRVYEQY
TRBV28	TRBJ1-4	ASSLSGMANEKLF
TRBV27	TRBJ2-3	ASSSKCYQVLFTDTQY
TRBV3-1/TRBV3-2	TRBJ2-2	ASHQGAGGSTGELF
TRBV6-5	TRBJ2-7	ASSLPDVGGEQY
TRBV7-3	TRBJ2-1	ASSLIDGRVEQF
TRBV7-2	TRBJ2-7	ASSLSPRGSYEQY
TRBV6-5	TRBJ2-2	ASSNAYRAGELF
TRBV25-1	TRBJ1-6	ASSERDSGNSPLH
TRBV5-4	TRBJ2-7	ASSKGQTTYEQY
TRBV2	TRBJ1-4	ASRGDRVEKLF
TRBV5-1	TRBJ1-1	ASSLRQGALGTEAF
TRBV2	TRBJ1-4	ASSGQLEKLF
TRBV19	TRBJ2-7	ASSIDWRGPYEQY